The sequence of this T cell receptor beta chain was determined in a study of blood T cell repertoires in COVID-19. Across 20 to 25 US areas, participants ranged in age from roughly 18 to 89 years. Trimming cost V 2 bases and J 4 bases, with 6 bases left between them. CDR1 and CDR2 from the germline V gene are MGHDK and SYGVNS. The CDR3 contains 14 residues. The repertoire was sequenced with immunoSEQ multiplex PCR; TCRdb's copy has only in-frame clones and lacks some. The sample yields approximately 200,000 clones, 89% seen once. Material: PBMCs or T cells enriched from blood (not recorded which). The chain carries TRBV25-1 and TRBJ1-6; no firm D call. The origin of this receptor is a woman in her thirties or forties with acute COVID-19. CDR3 region: CASSEVGYNSPLHF. The DNA of the CDR3 is TGTGCCAGCAGTGAAGTCGGGTATAATTCACCCCTCCACTTT.